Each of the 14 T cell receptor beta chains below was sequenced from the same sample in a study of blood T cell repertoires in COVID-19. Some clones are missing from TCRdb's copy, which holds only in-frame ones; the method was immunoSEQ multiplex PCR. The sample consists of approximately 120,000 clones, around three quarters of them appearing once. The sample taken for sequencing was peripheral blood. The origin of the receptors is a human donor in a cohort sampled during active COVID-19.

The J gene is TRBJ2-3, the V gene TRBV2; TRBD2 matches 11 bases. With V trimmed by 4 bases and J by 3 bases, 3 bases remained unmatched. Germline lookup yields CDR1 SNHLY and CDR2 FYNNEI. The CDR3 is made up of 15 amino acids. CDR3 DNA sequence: TGTGCCAGCAGTGTAGCTAGCGGGGGGACAGATACGCAGTATTTT. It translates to CASSVASGGTDTQYF.

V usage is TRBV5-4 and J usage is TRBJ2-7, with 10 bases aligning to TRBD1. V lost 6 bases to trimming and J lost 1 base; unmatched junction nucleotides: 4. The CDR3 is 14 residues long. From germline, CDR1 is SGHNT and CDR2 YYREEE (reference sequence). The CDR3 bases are TGTGCCAGCAAGCGGACAGGGGGATCCTACGAGCAGTACTTC. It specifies CASKRTGGSYEQYF.

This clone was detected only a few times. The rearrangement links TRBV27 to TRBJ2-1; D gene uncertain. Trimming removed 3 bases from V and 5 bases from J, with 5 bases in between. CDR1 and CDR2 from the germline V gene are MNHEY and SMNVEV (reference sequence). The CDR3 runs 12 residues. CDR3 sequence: CASSFRNNEQFF. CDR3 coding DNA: TGTGCCAGCAGTTTCAGGAACAATGAGCAGTTCTTC.

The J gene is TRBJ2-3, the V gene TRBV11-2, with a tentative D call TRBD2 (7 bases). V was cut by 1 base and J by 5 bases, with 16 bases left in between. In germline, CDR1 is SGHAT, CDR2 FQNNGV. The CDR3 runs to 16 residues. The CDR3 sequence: CASSLVLGGAEDTQYF. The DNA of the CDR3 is TGTGCCAGCAGCTTAGTTCTTGGGGGGGCGGAAGATACGCAGTATTTT.

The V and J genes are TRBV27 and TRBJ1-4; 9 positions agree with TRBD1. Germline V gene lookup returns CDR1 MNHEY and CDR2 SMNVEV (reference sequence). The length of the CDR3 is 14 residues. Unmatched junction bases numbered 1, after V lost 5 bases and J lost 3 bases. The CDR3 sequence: CASSDRGANEKLFF. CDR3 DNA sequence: TGTGCCAGCAGTGACAGGGGGGCTAATGAAAAACTGTTTTTT.

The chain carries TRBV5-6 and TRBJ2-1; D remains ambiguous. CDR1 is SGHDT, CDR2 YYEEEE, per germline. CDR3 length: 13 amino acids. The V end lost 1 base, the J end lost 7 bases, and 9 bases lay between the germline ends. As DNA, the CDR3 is TGTGCCAGCAGCTTGATACGCGCGAATGAGCAGTTCTTC. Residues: CASSLIRANEQFF.

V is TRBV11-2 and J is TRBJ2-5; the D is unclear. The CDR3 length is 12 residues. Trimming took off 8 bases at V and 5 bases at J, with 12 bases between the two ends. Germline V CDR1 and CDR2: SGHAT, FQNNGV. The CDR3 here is CASAPAYETQYF. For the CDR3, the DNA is TGTGCCAGCGCGCCCGCATACGAGACCCAGTACTTC.

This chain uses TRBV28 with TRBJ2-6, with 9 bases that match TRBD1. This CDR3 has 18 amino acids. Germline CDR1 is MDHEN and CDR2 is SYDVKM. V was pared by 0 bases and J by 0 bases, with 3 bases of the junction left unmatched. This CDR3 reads CASSLWGQGSSGANVLTF. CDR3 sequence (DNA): TGTGCCAGCAGTTTATGGGGACAGGGCAGCTCTGGGGCCAACGTCCTGACTTTC.

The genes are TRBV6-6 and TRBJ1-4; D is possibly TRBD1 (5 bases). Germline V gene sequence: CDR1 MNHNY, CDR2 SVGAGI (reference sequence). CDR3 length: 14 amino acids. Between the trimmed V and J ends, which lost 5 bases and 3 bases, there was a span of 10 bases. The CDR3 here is CASSHQGANEKLFF. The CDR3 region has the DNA TGTGCCAGCAGTCATCAGGGTGCTAATGAAAAACTGTTTTTT.

As DNA, the CDR3 is TGTGCCATCAGTGTACGGGGGGGGACCGAGCAGTACTTC. Protein: CAISVRGGTEQYF. The V gene is TRBV10-3, the J gene TRBJ2-7; 8 bases align to TRBD2. J gave up 6 bases and V 4 bases, and 5 bases lay outside the gene matches. This CDR3 is built from 13 residues. Germline lookup yields CDR1 ENHRY and CDR2 SYGVKD.

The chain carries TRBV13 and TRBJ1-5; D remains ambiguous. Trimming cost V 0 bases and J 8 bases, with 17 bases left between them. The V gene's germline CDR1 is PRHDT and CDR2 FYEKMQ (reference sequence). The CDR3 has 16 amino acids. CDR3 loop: CASSLGETGAIKPQHF. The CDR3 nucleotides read TGTGCCAGCAGCTTAGGGGAGACGGGTGCAATCAAGCCCCAGCATTTT. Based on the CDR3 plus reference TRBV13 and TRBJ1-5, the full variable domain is AAGVIQSPRHLIKEKRETATLKCYPIPRHDTVYWYQQGPGQDPQFLISFYEKMQSDKGSIPDRFSAQQFSDYHSELNMSSLELGDSALYFCASSLGETGAIKPQHFGDGTRLSIL.

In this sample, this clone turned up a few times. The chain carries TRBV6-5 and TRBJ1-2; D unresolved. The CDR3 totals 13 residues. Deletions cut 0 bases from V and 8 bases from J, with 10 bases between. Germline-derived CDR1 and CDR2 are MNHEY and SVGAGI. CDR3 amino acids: CASSYSREGGYTF. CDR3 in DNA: TGTGCCAGCAGTTACTCGAGGGAGGGAGGCTACACCTTC.

CDR3 protein: CASSLGRGANEQYF. The CDR3 DNA reads as TGTGCCAGCAGCTTAGGGAGGGGTGCTAACGAGCAGTACTTC. The rearrangement links TRBV7-9 to TRBJ2-7, with D perhaps matching TRBD2 (6 bases). V gave up 1 base and J gave up 5 bases, with 12 bases separating them. Germline-derived CDR1 and CDR2 are SEHNR and FQNEAQ (reference sequence). The CDR3 extends over 14 amino acids. Combining the CDR3 with reference TRBV7-9 and TRBJ2-7 gives the whole variable domain DTGVSQNPRHKITKRGQNVTFRCDPISEHNRLYWYRQTLGQGPEFLTYFQNEAQLEKSRLLSDRFSAERPKGSFSTLEIQRTEQGDSAMYLCASSLGRGANEQYFGPGTRLTVT.

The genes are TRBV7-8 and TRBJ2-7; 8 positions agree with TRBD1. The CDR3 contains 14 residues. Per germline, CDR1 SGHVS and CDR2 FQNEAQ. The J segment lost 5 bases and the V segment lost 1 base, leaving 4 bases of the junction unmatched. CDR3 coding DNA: TGTGCCAGCAGCTTAGGGCAGGGGGCCAACGAGCAGTACTTC. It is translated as CASSLGQGANEQYF.